Listed below are T cell receptor beta chains from one sample, sequenced in a study of OX40 agonist ivuxolimab in advanced cancers. Assay used: immunoSEQ multiplex PCR; TCRdb lists only in-frame clones, some missing. The table lists 20,000 to 25,000 clones, approximately 84% of them singletons. The specimen was CD4+ or CD8+ T cells sorted from blood, collected in a trial of the OX40 agonist ivuxolimab. These receptors all stem from an adult with an advanced solid tumor such as melanoma, head and neck, liver or kidney cancer. Each CDR3 is given with its conserved first and last residue. Fields, in order: J gene, D gene, clone size, V gene, CDR3 DNA, CDR3 protein. D genes are given only for firm matches. Size is stated for part of the rows, as once, few or many counts, or as a class when the clone is expanded.

>TRBJ2-2|-|-|TRBV29-1
TGCAGCGTTGCTATCGCGAACACCGGGGAGCTGTTTTTT
CSVAIANTGELFF
>TRBJ1-5|TRBD1|few|TRBV28
TGTGCCAGCAGTTTCTTAGACGGGACAGGGGGGGGCAATCAGCCCCAGCATTTT
CASSFLDGTGGGNQPQHF
>TRBJ1-1|-|-|TRBV4-1
TGCGCCAGCAGCCAAGTCGGGGTTCTGGGAGCTTTCTTT
CASSQVGVLGAFF
>TRBJ2-2|-|once|TRBV5-6
TGTGCCAGCAGCTTGGAACAGGACTACACCGGGGAGCTGTTTTTT
CASSLEQDYTGELFF
>TRBJ2-7|TRBD1|once|TRBV27
TGTGCCAGCAGTACAACAGGGGGCTACGAGCAGTACTTC
CASSTTGGYEQYF
>TRBJ2-7|-|once|TRBV5-6
TGTGCCAGCAGCTTGGGGGCTCTCTACGAGCAGTACTTC
CASSLGALYEQYF
>TRBJ1-1|-|-|TRBV9
TGTGCCAGCAGCGTATCCGGCGGGGGGACTGAAGCTTTCTTT
CASSVSGGGTEAFF
>TRBJ1-1|-|-|TRBV9
TGTGCCAGCAGCGTAGCTAGGGGAAGCACTGAAGCTTTCTTT
CASSVARGSTEAFF
>TRBJ2-7|TRBD2|-|TRBV7-6
TGTGCCAGCAGCTATTTGGGCGGGGGGAACATGTACGAGCAGTACTTC
CASSYLGGGNMYEQYF
>TRBJ2-5|TRBD2|-|TRBV2
TGTGCCAGCAGCCTGACTAGCGGGGGTTTCCAAGAGACCCAGTACTTC
CASSLTSGGFQETQYF
>TRBJ1-1|TRBD1|-|TRBV6-5
TGTGCCAGCAGTTACGAGGGGGCATCTGAAGCTTTCTTT
CASSYEGASEAFF
>TRBJ2-7|-|-|TRBV9
TGTGCCAGCAGCGTGGGGACGTCCTACGAGCAGTACTTC
CASSVGTSYEQYF
>TRBJ1-2|-|-|TRBV7-2
TGTGCCAGCAGCTTAGAGTATACTGGCGGTGGCTACACCTTC
CASSLEYTGGGYTF
>TRBJ1-5|TRBD1|-|TRBV7-9
TGTGCCAGCTCACAGGGGGCCGGGCAGCCCCAGCATTTT
CASSQGAGQPQHF
>TRBJ1-2|TRBD1|-|TRBV7-9
TGTGCCAGCAGCTTAGACGGGACAGGGGGGATTGGCTACACCTTC
CASSLDGTGGIGYTF
>TRBJ1-2|-|-|TRBV7-3
TGTGCCAGCAGCCTCGACACAGGGCATGGCTACACCTTC
CASSLDTGHGYTF
>TRBJ2-1|TRBD1|-|TRBV11-1
TGTGCCAGCAGCTTGGAGGACAGGGGAAGTTATCGACAGTTCTTC
CASSLEDRGSYRQFF
>TRBJ1-5|-|-|TRBV11-1
TGTGCCAGCAGTATGGGGCGAGGGGGCAATCAGCCCCAGCATTTT
CASSMGRGGNQPQHF